Given below is one T cell receptor (beta chain) in context. Its antigen is currently unknown. This entry belongs to a study of cytomegalovirus exposure and HLA in healthy donors. Study results and caveats: It was reported that TCR beta sequences correctly inferred the HLA-A and HLA-B alleles for most subjects. Diagnosis of cytomegalovirus status made by the classifier reportedly showed high specificity and sensitivity. The likely origin of a cluster of highly shared sequence variants was a sequencing artifact.

Vbeta (60) and Jbeta (13) primers were used in the PCR. The data were produced by immunoSEQ multiplex PCR, yet TCRdb's version contains in-frame clones alone and is incomplete. The sample contains 7,000 or so clones, 45% to 60% of which appear only once. The CDR3 is 15 amino acids. Germline lookup yields CDR1 SGHTA and CDR2 FQGNSA. Trimming removed 10 bases from V and 3 bases from J, with 19 bases in between. Sequenced input: PBMCs. The origin of this receptor is a man aged 25 to 40 in good health and CMV-seropositive. The rearrangement links TRBV7-2 to TRBJ1-5; tentative D call: TRBD1 (5 bases). The CDR3 protein is CATQSGQGDNQPQHF. CDR3 coding DNA: TGTGCCACCCAGAGTGGGCAGGGCGACAATCAGCCCCAGCATTTT.